This T cell receptor beta chain was sequenced for a study of OX40 agonist ivuxolimab in advanced cancers. This CDR3 region has 14 residues. Germline V gene lookup returns CDR1 MNHEY and CDR2 SMNVEV (reference sequence). V lost 5 bases to trimming and J lost 7 bases, with 14 bases between them. The method was immunoSEQ multiplex PCR; TCRdb's version includes in-frame clones alone and lacks a portion of them. The sample shows some 69,000 clones, over 75% of them seen only once. The chain carries TRBV27 and TRBJ2-2; D not certain. The receptor was derived from an adult with an advanced solid tumor such as melanoma, head and neck, liver or kidney cancer. The sequencing used CD4+ or CD8+ T cells sorted from blood, collected in a trial of the OX40 agonist ivuxolimab. For the CDR3, the DNA is TGTGCCAGCAGTGCTAACATGGGGATCGGGGAGCTGTTTTTT. It specifies CASSANMGIGELFF.